The T cell receptor (beta chain) under discussion was sequenced for a study of T cells in Graves' hyperthyroidism and ophthalmopathy. Study-wide results and limits: Appearing also in blood were most of the thyroid clonotypes expanded above 0.001.

Researchers took RNA transcripts and amplified the TCR beta CDR3 regions from them. TCR CDR3 underwent first-round RT-PCR with the HTBI primer set. TCRdb fed the multiplex PCR reads into MiXCR, producing one record per CDR3 protein. In the table there are around 420,000 distinct CDR3 sequences, more than 15% of which are singletons. CDR3 length: 14 residues. V shed 3 bases, J shed 6 bases, and the junction held 1 base outside the gene matches. Germline V CDR1 and CDR2: SGHRS, YFSETQ. The study defined stable Graves' hyperthyroidism as no ophthalmopathy progression within 18 months. Patients were excluded for uncontrolled infection, other autoimmune disease, pregnancy or lactation. For the diagnoses, clinical symptoms, serum thyroxine and TRAb, thyroid ultrasound and orbital computed tomography were used. The table lists this clonotype with many counts. The antigen remains undetermined.

The source material was blood. V usage is TRBV5-1 and J usage is TRBJ2-2, with TRBD1 matching over 11 bases. The receptor comes from a woman aged 18-30 years with Graves' hyperthyroidism. The CDR3 DNA follows: TGCGCCAGCAGCTCGGGACAGGGGGCCGGGGAGCTGTTTTTT. The encoded protein is CASSSGQGAGELFF.